This TCR beta chain appears in the sequencing data of a study of T cell responses to AZD1222 COVID-19 vaccine. The protocol was immunoSEQ multiplex PCR, while the TCRdb copy is restricted to in-frame clones and leaves out a portion. The data contain around 200,000 clones, about nine tenths of them singletons. The germline V gene encodes CDR1 SEHNR and CDR2 FQNEAQ (reference sequence). V lost 6 bases and J 4 bases, leaving 9 bases between the germline ends. This CDR3 is built from 12 residues. The sequences come from peripheral blood, collected on day 0 of AZD1222 vaccination. This clonotype was obtained from an adult in good health. V is TRBV7-9 and J is TRBJ1-1; D unclear. The CDR3 loop reads CASRITPTEAFF. DNA for the CDR3: TGTGCCAGCAGGATTACACCCACTGAAGCTTTCTTT.